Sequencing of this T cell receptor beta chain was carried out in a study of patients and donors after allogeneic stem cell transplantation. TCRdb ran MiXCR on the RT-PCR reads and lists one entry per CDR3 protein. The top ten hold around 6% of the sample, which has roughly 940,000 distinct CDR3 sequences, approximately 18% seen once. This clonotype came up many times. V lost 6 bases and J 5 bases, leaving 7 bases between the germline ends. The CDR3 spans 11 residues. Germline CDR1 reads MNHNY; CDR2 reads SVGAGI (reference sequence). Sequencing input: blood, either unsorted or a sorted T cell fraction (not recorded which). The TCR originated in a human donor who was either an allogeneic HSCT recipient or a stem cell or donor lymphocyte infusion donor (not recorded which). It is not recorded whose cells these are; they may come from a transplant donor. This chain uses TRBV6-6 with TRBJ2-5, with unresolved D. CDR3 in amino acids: CASRKRETQYF. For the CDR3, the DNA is TGTGCCAGCAGGAAGAGGGAGACCCAGTACTTC.